This T cell receptor beta chain was sequenced for a study of blood T cells in healthy people across ages. A second PCR, run for roughly 6 to 11 cycles, used a sample-barcoded 5' primer plus a J-beta primer mix. TCRdb independently ran MiXCR on the 5' RACE reads; one entry per CDR3 protein. Of 1.5 million to 2 million distinct CDR3 sequences in the sample, just under 50% were seen once. From germline, CDR1 is LGHNA and CDR2 YNFKEQ. Trimming took 0 bases from V and 11 from J, leaving 17 bases between them. CDR3 size: 15 residues. The sequenced material came from blood. The receptor was isolated from a middle-aged woman in good health. The chain joins TRBV4-2 to TRBJ2-1; a possible D gene is TRBD1 (6 bases). The CDR3 DNA is TGTGCCAGCAGCCAAGATCTGTGGGGGCCGAATAAGCAGTTCTTC. Protein product: CASSQDLWGPNKQFF.